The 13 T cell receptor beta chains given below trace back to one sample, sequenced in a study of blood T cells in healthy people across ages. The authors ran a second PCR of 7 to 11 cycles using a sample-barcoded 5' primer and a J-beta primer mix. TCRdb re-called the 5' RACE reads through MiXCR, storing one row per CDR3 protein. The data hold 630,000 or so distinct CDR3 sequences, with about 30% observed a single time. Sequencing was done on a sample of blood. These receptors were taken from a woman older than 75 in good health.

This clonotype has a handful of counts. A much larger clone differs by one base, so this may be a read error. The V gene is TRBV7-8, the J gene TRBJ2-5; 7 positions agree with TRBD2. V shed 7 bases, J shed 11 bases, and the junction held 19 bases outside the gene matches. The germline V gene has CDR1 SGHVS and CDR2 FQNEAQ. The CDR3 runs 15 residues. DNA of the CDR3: TGTGCCAGCAAGGCAAGCGGGGCCCTCGGGAATGAGCAGTACTTC. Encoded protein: CASKASGALGNEQYF.

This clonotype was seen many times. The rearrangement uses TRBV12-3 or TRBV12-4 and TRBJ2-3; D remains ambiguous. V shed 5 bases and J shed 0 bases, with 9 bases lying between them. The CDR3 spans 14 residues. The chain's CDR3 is CASSQSQSTDTQYF. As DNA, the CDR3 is TGTGCCAGCAGTCAGTCCCAGAGCACAGATACGCAGTATTTT.

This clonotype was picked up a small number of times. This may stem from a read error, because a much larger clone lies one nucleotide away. CDR3 nucleotide sequence: TGTGCCGGCAGCCAAGACCCCGGGACTCAAGAGACCCAGTACTTC. This sequence encodes CAGSQDPGTQETQYF. V and J are TRBV4-2 and TRBJ2-5; D is possibly TRBD2 (6 bases). Per germline, CDR1 LGHNA and CDR2 YNFKEQ. The CDR3 extends over 15 amino acids.

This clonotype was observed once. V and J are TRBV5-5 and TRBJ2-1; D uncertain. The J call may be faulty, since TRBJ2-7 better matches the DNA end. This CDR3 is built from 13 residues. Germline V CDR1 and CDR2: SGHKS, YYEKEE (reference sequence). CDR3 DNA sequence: TGTGCCAGCAGCTTGAACGAGGTCAGGGAGCAGTACTTC. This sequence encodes CASSLNEVREQYF.

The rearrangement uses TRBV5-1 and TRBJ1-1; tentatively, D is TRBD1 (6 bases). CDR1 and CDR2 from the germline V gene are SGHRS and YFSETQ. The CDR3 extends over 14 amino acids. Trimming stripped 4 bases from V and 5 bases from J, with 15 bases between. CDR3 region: CASSENLGGTEAFF. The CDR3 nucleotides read TGCGCCAGCAGCGAAAATTTAGGGGGTACTGAAGCTTTCTTT.

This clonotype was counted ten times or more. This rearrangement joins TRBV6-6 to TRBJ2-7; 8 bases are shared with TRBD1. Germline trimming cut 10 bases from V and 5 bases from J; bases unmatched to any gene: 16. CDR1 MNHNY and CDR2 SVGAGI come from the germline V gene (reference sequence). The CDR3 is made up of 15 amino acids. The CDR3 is CAIRFGQGGGNEQYF. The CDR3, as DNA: TGTGCCATTCGGTTCGGACAGGGCGGAGGGAACGAGCAGTACTTC.

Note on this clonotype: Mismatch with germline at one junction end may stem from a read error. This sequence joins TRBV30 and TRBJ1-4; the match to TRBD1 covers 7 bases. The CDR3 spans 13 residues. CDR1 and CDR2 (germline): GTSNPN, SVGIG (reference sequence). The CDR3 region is CASSGQSSEKRFF. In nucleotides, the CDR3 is TGTGCCTCTTCGGGACAGTCGAGTGAAAAACGGTTTTTT.

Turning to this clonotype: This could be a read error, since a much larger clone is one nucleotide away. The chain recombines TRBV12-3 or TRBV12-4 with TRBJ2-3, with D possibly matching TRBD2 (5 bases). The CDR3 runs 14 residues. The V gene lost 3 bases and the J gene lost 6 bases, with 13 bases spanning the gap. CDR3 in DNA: TGTGCCAGCAGTTTTCAAGCGAGGGCGGATACGCAGTATTTT. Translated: CASSFQARADTQYF.

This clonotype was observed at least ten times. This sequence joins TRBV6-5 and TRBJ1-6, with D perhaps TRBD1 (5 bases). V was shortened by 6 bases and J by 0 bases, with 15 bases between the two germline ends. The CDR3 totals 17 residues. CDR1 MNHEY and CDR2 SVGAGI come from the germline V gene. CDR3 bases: TGTGCCAGCAGGATACTAGACAGACCCTCCTATAATTCACCCCTCCACTTT. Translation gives CASRILDRPSYNSPLHF.

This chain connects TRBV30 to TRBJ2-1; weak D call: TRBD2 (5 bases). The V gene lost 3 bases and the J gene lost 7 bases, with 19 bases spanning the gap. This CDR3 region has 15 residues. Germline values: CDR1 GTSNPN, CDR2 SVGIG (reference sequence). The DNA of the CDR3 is TGTGCCTGGAGGGGCGGTTCGGTCGGGGAGAATGAGCAGTTCTTC. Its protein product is CAWRGGSVGENEQFF.

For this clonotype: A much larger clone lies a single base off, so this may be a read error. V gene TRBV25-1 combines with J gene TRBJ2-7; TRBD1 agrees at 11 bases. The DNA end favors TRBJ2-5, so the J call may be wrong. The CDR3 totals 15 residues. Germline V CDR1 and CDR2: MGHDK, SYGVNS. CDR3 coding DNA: TGTGCCGGCAGTGACCCGGACAGGGGGCGGGAGACCCAGTACTTC. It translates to CAGSDPDRGRETQYF.

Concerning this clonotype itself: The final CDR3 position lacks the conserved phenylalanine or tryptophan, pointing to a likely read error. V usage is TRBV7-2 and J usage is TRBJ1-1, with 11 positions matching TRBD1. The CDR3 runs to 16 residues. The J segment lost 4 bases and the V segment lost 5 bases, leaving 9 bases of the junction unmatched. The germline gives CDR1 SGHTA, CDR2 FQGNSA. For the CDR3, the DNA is TGTGCCAGCAGCCTGCGGACAGGGGGCGGGGGCACTGAAGCTTTCTGT. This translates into CASSLRTGGGGTEAFC.

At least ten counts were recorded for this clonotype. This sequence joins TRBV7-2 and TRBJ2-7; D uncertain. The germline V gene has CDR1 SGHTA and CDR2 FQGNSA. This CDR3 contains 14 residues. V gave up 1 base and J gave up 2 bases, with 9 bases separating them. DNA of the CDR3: TGTGCCAGCAGCTTAGAGTTTTTAGCCTACGAGCAGTACTTC. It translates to CASSLEFLAYEQYF.